Listed below are T cell receptor beta chains from one sample, sequenced in a study of blood T cell repertoires in COVID-19. Assay used: immunoSEQ multiplex PCR; TCRdb lists only in-frame clones, some missing. Among about 26,000 clones, roughly 90% were seen once, and the ten largest hold about 7.6%. The sample was peripheral blood. These TCRs come from a human donor in a cohort sampled during active COVID-19. Both conserved end residues are trimmed from each CDR3. A D gene is named only where the DNA matches it firmly.

j_call d_call v_call cdr3_aa
TRBJ2-4 . TRBV15 ATSRVLEGRDKNIQY
TRBJ1-6 . TRBV5-1 ASSGGLRQLNSPLH
TRBJ1-2 TRBD1 TRBV2 ASSEAPQGAGYT
TRBJ2-1 . TRBV5-1 ASSLKAGPYNEQF
TRBJ1-5 TRBD1 TRBV19 ASSIDKDRGRGNQPQH
TRBJ2-2 . TRBV6-6 ASSYSIANTGELF
TRBJ2-3 TRBD2 TRBV3-1/TRBV3-2 ASSSSGGASDTQY
TRBJ1-4 . TRBV4-1 ASSQVIDRPTNEKLF
TRBJ1-5 . TRBV1 TSSQRREGQPQH
TRBJ2-2 TRBD1 TRBV18 ASSPYGQGGSTGELF
TRBJ2-7 . TRBV10-1 ASSELTLIGEQY
TRBJ2-7 . TRBV5-1 ASSAAGYEQY
TRBJ1-5 . TRBV4-1 ASSRGEYQPQH
TRBJ2-5 . TRBV5-1 ASSQGHATQETQY
TRBJ2-7 . TRBV7-6 ASSLEDSYEQY
TRBJ1-4 . TRBV20-1 SASMDRSSGNEKLF
TRBJ2-5 TRBD2 TRBV7-2 ASTGLAGGSAETQY
TRBJ2-7 . TRBV15 ATSRVEGYEQY
TRBJ1-1 TRBD1 TRBV28 ASSILTGLAGAF
TRBJ1-2 . TRBV5-1 ASSLEGDYGYT
TRBJ2-7 . TRBV5-1 ASSLSGDTLKYEQY
TRBJ2-3 . TRBV19 ASSKGGFRTDTQY